This TCR beta chain was identified during a study of T cell changes during pregnancy in multiple sclerosis. The germline V and J ends were trimmed by 6 bases and 3 bases, with 18 bases remaining between them. This CDR3 contains 15 residues. Germline-derived CDR1 and CDR2 are SGHRS and YFSETQ. The data were produced by immunoSEQ multiplex PCR, yet TCRdb's version contains in-frame clones alone and is incomplete. The profile shows 30,000 to 45,000 clones, 91% of them singletons. The source material was CD4+ T cells from peripheral blood mononuclear cells, sampled in the second trimester of pregnancy. J is TRBJ1-1 and V is TRBV5-1; tentatively, D is TRBD1 (6 bases). The receptor was isolated from a female donor in good health, enrolled as a control in a pregnancy study. This chain's CDR3 is CASTGGGGWDTEAFF. The CDR3 DNA is TGCGCCAGCACCGGGGGCGGGGGCTGGGACACTGAAGCTTTCTTT.